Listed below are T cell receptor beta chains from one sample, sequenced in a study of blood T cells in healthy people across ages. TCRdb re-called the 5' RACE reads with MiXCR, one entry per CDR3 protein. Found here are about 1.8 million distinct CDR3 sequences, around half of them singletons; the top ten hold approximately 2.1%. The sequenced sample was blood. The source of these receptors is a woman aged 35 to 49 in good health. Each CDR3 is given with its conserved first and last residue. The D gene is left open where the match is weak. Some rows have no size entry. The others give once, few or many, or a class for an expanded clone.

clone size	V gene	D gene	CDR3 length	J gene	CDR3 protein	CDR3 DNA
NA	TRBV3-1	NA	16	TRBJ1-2	CASSQDRDVAVEGYTF	TGTGCCAGCAGCCAAGATCGGGACGTGGCGGTGGAAGGCTACACCTTC
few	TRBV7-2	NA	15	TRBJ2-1	CASSGWGGAGNEQFF	TGTGCCAGCAGCGGTTGGGGGGGGGCAGGCAATGAGCAGTTCTTC
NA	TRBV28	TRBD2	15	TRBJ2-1	CASSLAGGPTNEQFF	TGTGCCAGCAGCTTAGCGGGGGGGCCCACCAATGAGCAGTTCTTC
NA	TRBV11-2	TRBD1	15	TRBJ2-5	CASSLEGTATGDQYF	TGTGCCAGCAGCTTAGAAGGGACAGCTACCGGGGACCAGTACTTC
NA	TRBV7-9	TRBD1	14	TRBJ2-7	CASRPGTGLNEQYF	TGTGCCAGCAGGCCCGGGACAGGGTTGAACGAGCAGTACTTC
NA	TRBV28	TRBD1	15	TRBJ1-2	CASSLPILTGGGYTF	TGTGCCAGCAGTTTACCGATCCTGACAGGGGGTGGCTACACCTTC
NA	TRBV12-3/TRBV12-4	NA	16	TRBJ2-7	CASSLALSGIAYEQYF	TGTGCCAGCAGTTTAGCGCTGTCCGGGATCGCCTACGAGCAGTACTTC
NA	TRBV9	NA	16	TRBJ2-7	CASSPAAISSYNEQYF	TGTGCCAGCAGTCCAGCGGCAATAAGCTCCTACAATGAGCAGTACTTC
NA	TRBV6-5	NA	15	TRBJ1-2	CASSYSSSGFYGYTF	TGTGCCAGCAGTTACTCGAGTTCGGGATTCTATGGCTACACCTTC
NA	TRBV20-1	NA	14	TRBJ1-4	CSAAPPGKWEKLFF	TGCAGTGCTGCGCCCCCAGGGAAGTGGGAAAAACTGTTTTTT
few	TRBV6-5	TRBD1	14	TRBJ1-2	CACARDSKNYGYTF	TGTGCCTGCGCCCGGGACAGCAAAAACTATGGCTACACCTTC
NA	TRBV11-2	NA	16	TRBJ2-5	CASSIGLTGIQETQYF	TGTGCCAGCAGCATCGGACTAACGGGGATACAAGAGACCCAGTACTTC
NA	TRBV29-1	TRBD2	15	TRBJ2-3	CSVVGSSGSTDTQYF	TGCAGCGTTGTTGGGTCTAGCGGTAGCACAGATACGCAGTATTTT
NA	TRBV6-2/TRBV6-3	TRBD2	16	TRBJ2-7	CASSYVGGGPPYEQYF	TGTGCCAGCAGTTACGTTGGCGGGGGACCCCCCTACGAGCAGTACTTC
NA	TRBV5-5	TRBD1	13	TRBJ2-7	CASSLRQGRFQYF	TGTGCCAGCAGCTTGCGACAGGGGAGATTTCAGTACTTC
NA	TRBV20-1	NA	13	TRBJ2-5	CSAPPVGWETQYF	TGCAGTGCCCCCCCCGTGGGCTGGGAGACCCAGTACTTC
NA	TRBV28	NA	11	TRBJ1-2	CASNFNYGYTF	TGTGCCAGCAATTTCAACTATGGCTACACCTTC
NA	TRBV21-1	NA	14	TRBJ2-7	CASSKLGQNYEQYF	TGTGCCAGCAGCAAACTGGGACAGAACTACGAGCAGTACTTC
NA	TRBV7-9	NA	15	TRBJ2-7	CASSLGQGRSPEQYF	TGTGCCAGCAGCTTAGGGCAGGGGAGGTCTCCCGAGCAGTACTTC
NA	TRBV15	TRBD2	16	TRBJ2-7	CAPSKGPGLAGNEQYF	TGTGCCCCCAGCAAAGGTCCGGGACTAGCGGGCAATGAGCAGTACTTC
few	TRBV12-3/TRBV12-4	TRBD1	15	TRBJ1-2	CASSLDRGPNYGYTF	TGTGCCAGCAGCCTAGACAGGGGGCCTAACTATGGCTACACCTTC
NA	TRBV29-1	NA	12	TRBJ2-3	CSVSPTSDTQYF	TGCAGCGTAAGCCCCACTAGCGATACGCAGTATTTT
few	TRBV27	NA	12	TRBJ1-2	CASRRGVNGYTF	TGTGCCAGCAGGCGGGGGGTGAATGGCTACACCTTC
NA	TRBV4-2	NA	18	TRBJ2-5	CASSQDLGSSVFEETQYF	TGTGCCAGCAGCCAAGATCTTGGGAGTTCCGTCTTTGAAGAGACCCAGTACTTC
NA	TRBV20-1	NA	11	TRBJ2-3	CSVKSGNTQYF	TGCAGTGTGAAATCGGGGAATACGCAGTATTTT
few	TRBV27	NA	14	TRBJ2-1	CASSEWGGLNEQFF	TGTGCCAGCAGTGAGTGGGGGGGCCTAAATGAGCAGTTCTTC
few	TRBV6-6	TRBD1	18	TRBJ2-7	CASSYRGQFTGQGYEQYF	TGTGCCAGCAGTTACAGGGGGCAGTTTACAGGTCAAGGCTACGAGCAGTACTTC
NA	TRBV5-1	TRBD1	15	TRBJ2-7	CASSFTGTGVDEQYF	TGCGCCAGCAGCTTTACCGGGACAGGGGTCGACGAGCAGTACTTC
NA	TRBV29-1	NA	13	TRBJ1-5	CSVGTAGLKPQHF	TGCAGCGTCGGGACGGCGGGCCTAAAGCCCCAGCATTTT
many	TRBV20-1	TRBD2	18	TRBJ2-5	CSARRNLGAGGSQETQYF	TGCAGTGCTAGACGGAACCTAGGTGCGGGGGGCTCCCAAGAGACCCAGTACTTC
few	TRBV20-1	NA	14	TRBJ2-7	CSAWTLISSYEQYF	TGCAGTGCTTGGACCCTAATATCATCCTACGAGCAGTACTTC
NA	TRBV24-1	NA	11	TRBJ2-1	CATSEVYEQFF	TGTGCCACCAGTGAGGTCTATGAGCAGTTCTTC
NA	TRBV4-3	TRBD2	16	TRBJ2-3	CASSQGTSRLSDTQYF	TGCGCCAGCAGCCAAGGGACTAGCCGCCTCTCAGATACGCAGTATTTT
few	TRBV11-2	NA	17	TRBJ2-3	CASSFLTYPAGTDTQYF	TGTGCCAGCAGCTTCCTCACATATCCTGCTGGCACAGATACGCAGTATTTT
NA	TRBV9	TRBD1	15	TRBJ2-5	CASSREGQGIETQYF	TGTGCCAGCAGCCGAGAGGGACAGGGGATAGAGACCCAGTACTTC
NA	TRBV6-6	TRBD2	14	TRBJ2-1	CASSGGVPYNEQFF	TGTGCCAGCAGTGGGGGGGTCCCCTACAATGAGCAGTTCTTC
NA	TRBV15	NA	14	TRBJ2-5	CATLSRRPGKTQYF	TGTGCCACCCTATCGAGACGACCGGGAAAGACCCAGTACTTC
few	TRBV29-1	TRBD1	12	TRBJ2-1	CSVGEGAGEQFF	TGCAGCGTTGGCGAGGGGGCCGGTGAGCAGTTCTTC
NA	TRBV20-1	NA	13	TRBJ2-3	CSALEARTDTQYF	TGCAGTGCTCTCGAAGCCCGCACAGATACGCAGTATTTT
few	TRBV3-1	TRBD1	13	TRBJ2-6	CASSQVTGGVLTF	TGTGCCAGCAGCCAGGTTACAGGGGGTGTCCTGACTTTC
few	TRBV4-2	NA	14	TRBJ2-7	CASSQASGDYEQYF	TGTGCCAGCAGCCAAGCGTCAGGGGACTACGAGCAGTACTTC
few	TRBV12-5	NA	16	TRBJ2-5	CASGTSRPGDQETQYF	TGTGCTAGTGGCACCTCCCGCCCGGGGGACCAAGAGACCCAGTACTTC
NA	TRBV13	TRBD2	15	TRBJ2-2	CASSGRGGYTGELFF	TGTGCCAGCAGCGGCCGGGGGGGATATACCGGGGAGCTGTTTTTT
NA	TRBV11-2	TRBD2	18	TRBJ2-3	CASSLTSGGYSSTDTQYF	TGTGCCAGCAGCCTGACTAGCGGGGGCTATAGCAGCACAGATACGCAGTATTTT
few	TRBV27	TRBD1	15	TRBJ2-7	CASSVRTGGSYEQYF	TGTGCCAGCAGTGTCCGGACAGGGGGGTCCTACGAGCAGTACTTC
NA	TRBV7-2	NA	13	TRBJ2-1	CASSFWGSGEQFF	TGTGCCAGCAGCTTTTGGGGTTCCGGAGAGCAGTTCTTC
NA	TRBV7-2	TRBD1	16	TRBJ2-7	CASSWLETGAYYEQYF	TGTGCCAGCAGCTGGCTTGAGACAGGGGCCTATTACGAGCAGTACTTC
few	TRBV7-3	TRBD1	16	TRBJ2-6	CASSLKGAPGANVLTF	TGTGCCAGCAGCTTAAAGGGGGCCCCTGGGGCCAACGTCCTGACTTTC
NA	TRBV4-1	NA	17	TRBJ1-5	CASSQDEWQGSNQPQHF	TGCGCCAGCAGCCAAGATGAGTGGCAGGGGAGCAATCAGCCCCAGCATTTT
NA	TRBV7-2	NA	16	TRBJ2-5	CASSLAGGQGVETQYF	TGTGCCAGCAGCTTAGCGGGGGGGCAAGGAGTAGAGACCCAGTACTTC
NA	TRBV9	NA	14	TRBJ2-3	CASSNAGATDTQYF	TGTGCCAGCAGCAATGCGGGGGCCACAGATACGCAGTATTTT
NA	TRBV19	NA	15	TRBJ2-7	CASRVVDSGDLRQYF	TGTGCCAGTAGGGTCGTGGACTCGGGGGATTTGCGGCAGTACTTC
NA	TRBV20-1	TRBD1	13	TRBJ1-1	CSAAGQGLSEAFF	TGCAGTGCGGCGGGACAGGGTCTGTCTGAAGCTTTCTTT